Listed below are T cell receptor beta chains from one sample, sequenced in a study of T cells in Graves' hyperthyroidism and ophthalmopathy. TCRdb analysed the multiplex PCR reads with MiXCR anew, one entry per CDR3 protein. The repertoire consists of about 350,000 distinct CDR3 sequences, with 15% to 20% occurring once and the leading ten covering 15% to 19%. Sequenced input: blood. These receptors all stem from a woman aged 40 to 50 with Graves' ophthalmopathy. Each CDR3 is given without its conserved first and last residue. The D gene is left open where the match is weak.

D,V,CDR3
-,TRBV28,ASSHPTPATFAGIGELF
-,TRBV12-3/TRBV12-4,ASTRRAGPYEQY
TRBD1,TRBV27,ASSLYREGASGYT
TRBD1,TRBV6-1,ASAWDSRSNQPQH
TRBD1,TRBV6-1,ASSEMLQGAFGDTQY
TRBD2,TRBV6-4,ASSRPGTSGRTSRTGELF
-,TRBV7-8,ASSSNRAPYNEQF
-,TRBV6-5,ASSYSRQQYSGNTIY
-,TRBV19,ASSPLGFPQH
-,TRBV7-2,ASSFPGYEQY
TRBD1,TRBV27,ASTSQGFGGQPQH
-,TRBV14,ASSQVLNGYGYT
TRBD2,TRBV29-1,SVVIGGGETQY
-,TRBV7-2,ASRYAAGGGETQY
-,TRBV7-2,ASSFRRGQNTEAF
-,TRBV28,ASSSPSGLYEQY
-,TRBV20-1,SARDNYARNTEAF
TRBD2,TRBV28,ASSFLQTSGRSYEQY
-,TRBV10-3,AISPGEGPQH
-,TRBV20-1,SASRTGANYGYI
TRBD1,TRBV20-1,SARVDGTGHQPQH
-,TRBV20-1,SARLVFYSPLH
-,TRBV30,AWSARPGSGELF
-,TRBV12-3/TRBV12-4,ASSPSQPTNTGELF